This T cell receptor beta chain was sequenced for a study of tumor-infiltrating lymphocytes in primary liver carcinoma. On the study more broadly: The patient group consisted of men and women aged 30 to 69 years. Study-wide findings and caveats: Tumor top-250-clone fraction significantly exceeded that of blood (p = 0.039). Reduced overlap was seen in tumor-adjacent and tumor-blood pairs versus tumor region pairs.

The study co-extracted DNA and RNA from 20-30 mg of unsorted bulk tissue. CDR1 and CDR2 from the germline V gene are SGHNT and YYREEE (reference sequence). V lost 4 bases, J lost 0 bases, and 7 bases stayed unmatched. The CDR3 length is 16 residues. This clonotype has more than one count but fewer than ten. Its antigen is undetermined. A single base separates this from a much larger clone, so it may be a read error. Total RNA (roughly 530 ng) served as template for TCR beta cDNA synthesis primed by a constant-region primer. Employing slightly modified ARM-PCR, three nested multiplex PCR rounds were run, and these gave rise to the TCR beta libraries. The first two PCR rounds used TRBV1-TRBV30 forward primers with a C-beta reverse primer, roughly 10 cycles each. TCRdb re-called the multiplex PCR reads with MiXCR, one entry per CDR3 protein. The repertoire holds about 120,000 distinct CDR3 sequences, around 70% seen once, with over 7.5% in the top ten.

The sequencing sample was made of tumor-adjacent normal liver tissue. The chain is built from TRBV5-4 and TRBJ1-2; 9 bases align to TRBD1. The TCR originated in a woman aged 60-75 years with primary liver carcinoma and hepatitis B virus infection. The DNA for the CDR3 is TGTGCCAGCAGCCCGGGACAGGGTGCAACTAACTATGGCTACACCTTC. Translated, it gives CASSPGQGATNYGYTF. The complete variable domain, with remaining parts taken from reference TRBV5-4 and TRBJ1-2, reads ETGVTQSPTHLIKTRGQQVTLRCSSQSGHNTVSWYQQALGQGPQFIFQYYREEENGRGNFPPRFSGLQFPNYSSELNVNALELDDSALYLCASSPGQGATNYGYTFGSGTRLTVV.